The 21 T cell receptor beta chains listed next were all sequenced from one sample in a study of T cells in women clearing cervical HPV infection. TCRdb's copy holds only in-frame clones and misses some; the assay was immunoSEQ multiplex PCR. The sample table sets out 44,000 or so clones. Sequenced material: blood buffy coat. These receptors all stem from a woman aged 18-70 years with a cervical HPV16 infection that either progressed to CIN3+ or cleared (not recorded which).

About this clone: The CDR3 end lies 3 residues beyond the end of the read and is filled in from the germline J gene. The chain joins TRBV2 to TRBJ2-3, with D maybe TRBD1 (7 bases). This CDR3 region has 15 residues. Germline V gene lookup returns CDR1 SNHLY and CDR2 FYNNEI. The part of the CDR3 DNA that was read is TGTGCCAGCAGCCGGGGGACAGATAGCAATCAGCCG. This gives the protein CASSRGTDSNQP. The entire CDR3 protein reads CASSRGTDSNQPQYF.

Concerning this clone: The read falls 3 residues short of the CDR3 end, and the missing part is taken from the germline J gene. The chain recombines TRBV10-2 with TRBJ2-7; D remains unclear. The CDR3 contains 14 residues. The germline V gene encodes CDR1 WSHSY and CDR2 SAAADI. Trimming removed 7 bases from V and 0 bases from J, with 13 bases in between. The covered CDR3 bases are TGCGCCAGCACCGACATTCAGGACTCCTACGAG. Protein product: CASTDIQDSYE. The full CDR3 sequence reads CASTDIQDSYEQYF.

Regarding this clone: The CDR3 is cut off 3 residues early in the read; its end comes from the germline J gene. V gene TRBV20-1 combines with J gene TRBJ1-5, with 9 positions matching TRBD1. Germline V gene sequence: CDR1 DFQATT, CDR2 SNEGSKA (reference sequence). J was trimmed by 4 bases and V by 7 bases; bases with no gene match: 11. CDR3 length: 15 residues. Partial CDR3 DNA: TGCAGTGTCCGATCCGGGACAGGGCGAAATCAGCCC. Translated, it gives CSVRSGTGRNQP. The entire CDR3 sequence reads CSVRSGTGRNQPQHF.

As regards this clone: The read halts 3 residues ahead of the CDR3 end, with the missing end drawn from the germline J gene. This sequence joins TRBV7-6 and TRBJ1-2; a possible D gene is TRBD1 (6 bases). Germline V gives CDR1 SGHVS, CDR2 FNYEAQ. The CDR3 is made up of 17 amino acids. CDR3 region: CASSLSPPAGGPYDYTF. CDR3 DNA, as far as it was read: TGTGCCAGCAGCTTATCCCCCCCAGCGGGGGGGCCCTACGAC. The full variable domain, its missing parts supplied by reference TRBV7-6 and TRBJ1-2, is GAGVSQSPRYKVTKRGQDVALRCDPISGHVSLYWYRQALGQGPEFLTYFNYEAQQDKSGLPNDRFSAERPEGSISTLTIQRTEQRDSAMYRCASSLSPPAGGPYDYTFGSGTRLTVV.

Points on this clone: The read ends 3 residues before the CDR3 terminus; that terminus is restored from the germline J gene. This sequence joins TRBV5-8 and TRBJ2-3, with D possibly being TRBD1 (5 bases). The CDR3 loop spans 14 amino acids. V was cut by 2 bases and J by 0 bases, with 7 bases left in between. CDR1 and CDR2 (germline): SGHTS, YDEGEE. The CDR3 sequence is CASSFGASTDTQYF. Incomplete CDR3 DNA: TGTGCCAGCAGCTTTGGGGCTAGCACAGATACG.

A remark on this clone: The sequenced fragment ends 3 residues before the CDR3 boundary, so the rest is inferred from the germline J gene. This chain uses TRBV7-9 with TRBJ2-4, with 10 bases identical to TRBD1. Trimming took 5 bases from V and 1 from J; bases not matched to a gene: 2. This CDR3 region has 15 residues. Germline values: CDR1 SEHNR, CDR2 FQNEAQ (reference sequence). The part of the CDR3 DNA that was read is TGTGCCAGCAGCCCGGGACAGGGGGCCAAAAACATT. Its protein product is CASSPGQGAKNI. The whole CDR3 sequence is CASSPGQGAKNIQYF.

Concerning this clone: Read sequence stops 3 residues before the CDR3 end, and the germline J gene provides the missing end. The chain combines TRBV7-6 with TRBJ1-2; TRBD1 might be the D (6 bases). Germline V CDR1 and CDR2: SGHVS, FNYEAQ. The CDR3 loop spans 16 amino acids. The DNA read from the CDR3 is TGTGCCAGCAGCCCAGCCCGAGGGGGGGCCCCTTCAAGT. This sequence encodes CASSPARGGAPSS. The full CDR3 sequence reads CASSPARGGAPSSYTF.

As regards this clone: The read ends 3 residues before the CDR3 terminus; that terminus is restored from the germline J gene. The chain joins TRBV29-1 to TRBJ1-4, with D maybe TRBD1 (5 bases). CDR3 size: 12 residues. Germline CDR1 is SQVTM and CDR2 is ANQGSEA. This CDR3 reads CSVGDRDSPLFF. The part of the CDR3 DNA that was read is TGCAGCGTTGGAGACAGAGATTCACCA.

As regards this clone: The observed sequence ends 3 residues before the CDR3 terminus, with the missing tail filled in from the germline J gene. The genes are TRBV14 and TRBJ2-3; 8 bases are a match to TRBD2. CDR3 length: 14 amino acids. J gave up 1 base and V 6 bases, and 3 bases lay outside the gene matches. Per the germline V gene, CDR1 is SGHDN and CDR2 is FVKESK. The sequenced part of the CDR3 DNA is TGTGCCAGCAGTGCGCGGGGGGGCACAGATACG. Translation: CASSARGGTDT. The CDR3, in full, reads CASSARGGTDTQYF.

Details on this clone: The CDR3 end falls 3 residues outside the read, so it is completed with the germline J gene. The chain combines TRBV6-1 with TRBJ2-7; D is perhaps TRBD2 (5 bases). Germline assignment: CDR1 MNHNS and CDR2 SASEGT. V lost 4 bases and J lost 1, with 5 bases in between. CDR3 length equals 12 residues. The CDR3 loop is CASSGTSYEQYF. The sequenced CDR3 bases are TGTGCCAGCAGTGGGACTTCCTACGAG.

About this clone itself: At one of its ends the junction is not consistent with the germline gene, which may arise from a read error. The sequence runs out 3 residues before the end of the CDR3; the remainder is reconstructed from the germline J gene. This rearrangement joins TRBV7-9 to TRBJ1-1, with 8 bases fitting TRBD1. CDR3 length: 14 residues. Germline assignment: CDR1 SEHNR and CDR2 FQNEAQ (reference sequence). The CDR3 spells CTSSTSRGRTEAFF. CDR3 DNA, as far as it was read: TGTACCAGCAGCACATCCAGGGGGCGGACTGAA.

A note on this clone: The CDR3 end falls 3 residues outside the read, so it is completed with the germline J gene. The chain uses TRBV13 and TRBJ2-7, with 9 nucleotides matching TRBD2. This CDR3 comprises 14 residues. V shed 6 bases and J 5 bases; nucleotides not matched to a gene: 8. Germline loops: CDR1 PRHDT, CDR2 FYEKMQ (reference sequence). The sequenced CDR3 bases are TGTGCCAGCAGGACCCGAGCGGGGGGAAACGAG. Translating it yields CASRTRAGGNE. The whole CDR3 sequence reads CASRTRAGGNEQYF.

With regard to this clone: The read terminates 3 residues ahead of where the CDR3 ends, so the germline J gene completes it. The V call is TRBV20-1, the J call TRBJ2-7; a weak D match, TRBD1 (5 bases). Germline V gene data show CDR1 as DFQATT and CDR2 as SNEGSKA (reference sequence). This CDR3 comprises 16 residues. Between the trimmed V and J ends, which lost 0 bases and 2 bases, there was a span of 17 bases. The DNA read from the CDR3 is TGCAGTGCTAGAGATCTTAGGGGCCCAAAAGCCTACGAG. Its translation is CSARDLRGPKAYE. The complete CDR3 sequence is CSARDLRGPKAYEQYF.

For this clone: The read finishes 3 residues shy of the CDR3 end, and the germline J gene is used to complete it. V and J are TRBV20-1 and TRBJ1-6; a weak D match, TRBD1 (5 bases). The CDR3 spans 14 residues. Trimming took off 1 base at V and 8 bases at J, with 12 bases between the two ends. Germline CDR1 and CDR2: DFQATT and SNEGSKA (reference sequence). The sequenced CDR3 bases are TGCAGTGCTAGAGTAGGGCAGGGCGATTCACCC. Residues: CSARVGQGDSP. The full CDR3 sequence reads CSARVGQGDSPLHF.

The part of the CDR3 DNA that was read is TGTGCCAGCAGCTTGGATGCGGGGGGGGTCAATGAG. This codes for CASSLDAGGVNE. The entire CDR3 protein is CASSLDAGGVNEQFF. The V gene is TRBV5-6, the J gene TRBJ2-1, with 9 bases fitting TRBD2. The observed sequence ends 3 residues before the CDR3 terminus, with the missing tail filled in from the germline J gene. The ends lost 0 bases at V and 6 bases at J; junction bases unmatched: 4. Germline assignment: CDR1 SGHDT and CDR2 YYEEEE. This CDR3 comprises 15 residues.

For this clone: The CDR3 end is not reached by the read, which stops 3 residues before it; the germline J gene fills it in. The V and J genes are TRBV20-1 and TRBJ2-2; 8 nucleotides line up with TRBD1. This CDR3 has 19 residues. CDR1 is DFQATT, CDR2 SNEGSKA, per germline (reference sequence). The sequenced CDR3 bases are TGCAGTGCTAGAGATATACAGGGGGGCCCAATCTCCTATAATTCACCG. Protein: CSARDIQGGPISYNSP. Given in full, the CDR3 is CSARDIQGGPISYNSPLFF.

About this clone itself: The read falls 3 residues short of the CDR3 end, and the missing part is taken from the germline J gene. The chain couples TRBV7-2 to TRBJ2-1; D uncertain. The ends were cut back, 5 bases at V and 0 bases at J, with 8 bases in the middle. The germline V gene has CDR1 SGHTA and CDR2 FQGNSA. CDR3 size: 14 residues. CDR3 DNA, as far as it was read: TGTGCCAGCAGCCCCCAGAGCTCCTACAATGAG. The encoded protein is CASSPQSSYNE. The full CDR3 sequence reads CASSPQSSYNEQFF.

On this clone: The sequence runs out 3 residues before the end of the CDR3; the remainder is reconstructed from the germline J gene. The chain carries TRBV5-1 and TRBJ2-5; 8 bases map to TRBD2. This CDR3 region has 15 residues. After removal of 4 bases from V and 5 bases from J, the junction contained 10 bases not matched to a gene. CDR1 SGHRS and CDR2 YFSETQ come from the germline V gene. CDR3: CASSPRAGGLETQYF. The covered CDR3 bases are TGCGCCAGCAGCCCCCGTGCGGGGGGCCTGGAGACC. The full variable domain, its missing parts supplied by reference TRBV5-1 and TRBJ2-5, is KAGVTQTPRYLIKTRGQQVTLSCSPISGHRSVSWYQQTPGQGLQFLFEYFSETQRNKGNFPGRFSGRQFSNSRSEMNVSTLELGDSALYLCASSPRAGGLETQYFGPGTRLLVL.

The CDR3 spells CASSIEEAGELFF. Incomplete CDR3 DNA: TGTGCCAGTAGTATCGAAGAGGCCGGGGAG. J is TRBJ2-2 and V is TRBV19, with D unclear. The CDR3 goes on 3 residues after the read ends, and that part is filled in from the germline J gene. The CDR3 contains 13 residues. CDR1 and CDR2 (germline): LNHDA, SQIVND (reference sequence). The V and J ends lost 3 bases and 6 bases respectively, with 8 bases between them.

Of note for this clone: The CDR3 end lies 3 residues beyond the end of the read and is filled in from the germline J gene. The V gene is TRBV20-1, the J gene TRBJ2-7, with D maybe TRBD2 (6 bases). This CDR3 has 13 residues. CDR1 is DFQATT and CDR2 is SNEGSKA in the germline V gene (reference sequence). Trimming shortened V by 3 bases and J by 5 bases, and 14 bases separated the two germline ends. CDR3 DNA (partial): TGCAGTGCTAGGGAGGGGAACTTGGACGAG. Amino acids: CSAREGNLDE. The entire CDR3 is CSAREGNLDEQYF.

Notes on this clone: Read sequence stops 3 residues before the CDR3 end, and the germline J gene provides the missing end. This chain joins TRBV5-4 and TRBJ2-1, with D maybe TRBD2 (7 bases). The germline CDR1 and CDR2 sequences are SGHNT and YYREEE (reference sequence). V lost 7 bases, J lost 6 bases, and 20 bases lay in between. This CDR3 has 15 amino acids. The covered CDR3 bases are TGTGCCAGCCACACTGGGGGGGGGCTCCTCAATGAG. Amino acids: CASHTGGGLLNE. In full, the CDR3 is CASHTGGGLLNEQFF.